This T cell receptor beta chain comes out of a study of early T cells in non-severe SARS-CoV-2 infection. The wider study: Bulk RNA taken from unsorted whole blood was sequenced, leaving chains unpaired.

CDR3 length: 17 amino acids. Between the trimmed V and J ends, which lost 4 bases and 3 bases, there was a span of 23 bases. CDR1 and CDR2 from the germline V gene are SGDLS and YYNGEE. This clonotype was counted only a few times. The TCR library protocol attached unique molecular identifiers to the individual cDNA molecules. TCRdb analysed the 5' RACE reads with MiXCR anew, one entry per CDR3 protein. In the table there are tens of thousands of distinct CDR3 sequences, roughly 12% of which are singletons. The V and J genes are TRBV9 and TRBJ2-7, with TRBD1 as a possible D gene (6 bases). The receptor was isolated from an adult who was a healthcare worker with PCR-confirmed SARS-CoV-2 infection or an uninfected control (not recorded which). Sequencing used whole blood, obtained at baseline. CDR3: CASSTSPGTSSSYEQYF. Here the CDR3 DNA reads TGTGCCAGCAGCACCAGTCCCGGGACATCCAGCAGCTACGAGCAGTACTTC.